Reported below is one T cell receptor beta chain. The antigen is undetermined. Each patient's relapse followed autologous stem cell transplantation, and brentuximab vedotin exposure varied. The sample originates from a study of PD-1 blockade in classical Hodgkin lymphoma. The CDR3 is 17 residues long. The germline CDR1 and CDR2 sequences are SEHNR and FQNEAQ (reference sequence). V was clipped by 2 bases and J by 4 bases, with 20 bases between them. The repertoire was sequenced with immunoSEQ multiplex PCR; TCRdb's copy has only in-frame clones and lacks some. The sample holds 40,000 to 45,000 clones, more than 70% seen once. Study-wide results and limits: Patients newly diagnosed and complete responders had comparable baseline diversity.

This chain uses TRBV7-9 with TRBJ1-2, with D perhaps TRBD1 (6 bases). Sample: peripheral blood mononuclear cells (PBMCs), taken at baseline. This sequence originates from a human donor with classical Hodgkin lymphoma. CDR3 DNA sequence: TGTGCCAGCAGCTTACGTGAGGACAGTAGGGATAGCTATGGCTACACCTTC. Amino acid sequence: CASSLREDSRDSYGYTF.